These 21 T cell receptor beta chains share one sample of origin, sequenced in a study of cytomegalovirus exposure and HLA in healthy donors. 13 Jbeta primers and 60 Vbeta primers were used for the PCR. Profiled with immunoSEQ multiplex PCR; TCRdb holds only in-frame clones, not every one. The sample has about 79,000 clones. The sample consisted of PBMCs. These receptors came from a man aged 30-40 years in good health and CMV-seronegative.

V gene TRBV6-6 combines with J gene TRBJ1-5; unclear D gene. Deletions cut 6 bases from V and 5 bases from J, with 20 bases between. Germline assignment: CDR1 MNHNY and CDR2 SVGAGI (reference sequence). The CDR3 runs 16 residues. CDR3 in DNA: TGTGCCAGCAGACCGCGGGGTGGACGGGGAGATCAGCCCCAGCATTTT. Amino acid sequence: CASRPRGGRGDQPQHF.

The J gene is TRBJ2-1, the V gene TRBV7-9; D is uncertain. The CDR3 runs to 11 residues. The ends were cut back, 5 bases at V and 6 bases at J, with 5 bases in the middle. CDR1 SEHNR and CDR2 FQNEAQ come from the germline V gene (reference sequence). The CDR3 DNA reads TGTGCCAGCAGCCTCAGCAATGAGCAGTTCTTC. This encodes CASSLSNEQFF.

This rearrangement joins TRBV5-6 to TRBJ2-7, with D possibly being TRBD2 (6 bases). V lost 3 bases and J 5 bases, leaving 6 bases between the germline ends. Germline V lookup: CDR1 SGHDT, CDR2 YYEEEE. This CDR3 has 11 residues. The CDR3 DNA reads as TGTGCCAGCAGCTCGGGGGACGAGCAGTACTTC. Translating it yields CASSSGDEQYF.

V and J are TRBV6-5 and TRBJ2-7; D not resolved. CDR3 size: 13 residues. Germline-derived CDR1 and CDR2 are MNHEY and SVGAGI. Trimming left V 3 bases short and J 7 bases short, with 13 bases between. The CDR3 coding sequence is TGTGCCAGCAGTTATTTGGTCGAACGGGAGCAGTACTTC. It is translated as CASSYLVEREQYF.

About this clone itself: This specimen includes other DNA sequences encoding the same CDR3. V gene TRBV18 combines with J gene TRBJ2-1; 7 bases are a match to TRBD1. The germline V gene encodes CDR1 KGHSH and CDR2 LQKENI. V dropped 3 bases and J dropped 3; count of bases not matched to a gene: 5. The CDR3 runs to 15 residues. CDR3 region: CASSPGSGGYNEQFF. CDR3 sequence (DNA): TGTGCCAGCTCACCGGGATCAGGGGGCTACAATGAGCAGTTCTTC.

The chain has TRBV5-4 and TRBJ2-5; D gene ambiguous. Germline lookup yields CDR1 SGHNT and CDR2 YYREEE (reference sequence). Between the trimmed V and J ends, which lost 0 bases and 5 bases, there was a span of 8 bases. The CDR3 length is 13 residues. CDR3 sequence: CASSLGSGETQYF. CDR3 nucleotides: TGTGCCAGCAGCTTGGGATCCGGGGAGACCCAGTACTTC. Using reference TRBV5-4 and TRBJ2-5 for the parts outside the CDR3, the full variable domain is ETGVTQSPTHLIKTRGQQVTLRCSSQSGHNTVSWYQQALGQGPQFIFQYYREEENGRGNFPPRFSGLQFPNYSSELNVNALELDDSALYLCASSLGSGETQYFGPGTRLLVL.

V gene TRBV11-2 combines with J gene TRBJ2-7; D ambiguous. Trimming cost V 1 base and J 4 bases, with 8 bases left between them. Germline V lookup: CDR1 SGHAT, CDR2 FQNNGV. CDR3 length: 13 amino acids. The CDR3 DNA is TGTGCCAGCAGCTTAGGTCATAGTTACGAGCAGTACTTC. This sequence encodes CASSLGHSYEQYF.

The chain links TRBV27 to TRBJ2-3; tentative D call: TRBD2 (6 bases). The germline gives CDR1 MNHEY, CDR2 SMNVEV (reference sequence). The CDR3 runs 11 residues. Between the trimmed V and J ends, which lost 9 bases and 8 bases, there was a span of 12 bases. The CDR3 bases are TGTGCCAGTACGGAGGGTGGTACGCAGTATTTT. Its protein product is CASTEGGTQYF.

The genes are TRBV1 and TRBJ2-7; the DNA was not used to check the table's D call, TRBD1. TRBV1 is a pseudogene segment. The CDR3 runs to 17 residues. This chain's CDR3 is CTSSQDIRGQVDYEQYF. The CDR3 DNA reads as TGCACCAGCAGCCAAGATATAAGGGGACAGGTCGACTACGAGCAGTACTTC.

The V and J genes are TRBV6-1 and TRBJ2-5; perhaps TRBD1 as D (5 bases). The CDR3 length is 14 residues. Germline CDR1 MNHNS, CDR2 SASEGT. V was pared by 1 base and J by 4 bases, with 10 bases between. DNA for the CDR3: TGTGCCAGCAGTGAAGGGGGCTATTCAGAGACCCAGTACTTC. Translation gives CASSEGGYSETQYF.

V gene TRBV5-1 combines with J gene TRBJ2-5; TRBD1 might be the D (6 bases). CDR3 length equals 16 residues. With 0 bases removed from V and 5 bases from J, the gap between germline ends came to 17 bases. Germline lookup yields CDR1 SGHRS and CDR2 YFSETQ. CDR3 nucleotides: TGCGCCAGCAGCTTGGCCCCTCCAGGGGATGGGGAGACCCAGTACTTC. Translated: CASSLAPPGDGETQYF. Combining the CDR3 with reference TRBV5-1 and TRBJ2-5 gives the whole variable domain KAGVTQTPRYLIKTRGQQVTLSCSPISGHRSVSWYQQTPGQGLQFLFEYFSETQRNKGNFPGRFSGRQFSNSRSEMNVSTLELGDSALYLCASSLAPPGDGETQYFGPGTRLLVL.

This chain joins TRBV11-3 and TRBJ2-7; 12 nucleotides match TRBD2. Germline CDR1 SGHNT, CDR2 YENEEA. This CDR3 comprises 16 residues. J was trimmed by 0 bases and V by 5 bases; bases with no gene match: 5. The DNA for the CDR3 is TGTGCCAGCAGCACTTGGACTAGCGGGATCTCCTACGAGCAGTACTTC. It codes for CASSTWTSGISYEQYF.

In nucleotides, the CDR3 is TGTGCCAGCAGTGGGGGTTCGGGGGACTCGGGGGAGCAGTACTTC. This translates into CASSGGSGDSGEQYF. The genes are TRBV6-1 and TRBJ2-7; a possible D gene is TRBD2 (6 bases). V was shortened by 4 bases and J by 7 bases, with 20 bases between the two germline ends. CDR3 length equals 15 residues. From germline, CDR1 is MNHNS and CDR2 SASEGT.

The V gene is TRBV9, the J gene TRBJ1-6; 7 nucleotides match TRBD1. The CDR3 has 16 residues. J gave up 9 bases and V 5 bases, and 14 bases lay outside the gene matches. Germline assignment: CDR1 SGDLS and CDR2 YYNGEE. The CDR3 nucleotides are TGTGCCAGCAGTTCTAGGCGGACAGGAGGATTTTCACCCCTCCACTTT. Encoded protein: CASSSRRTGGFSPLHF.

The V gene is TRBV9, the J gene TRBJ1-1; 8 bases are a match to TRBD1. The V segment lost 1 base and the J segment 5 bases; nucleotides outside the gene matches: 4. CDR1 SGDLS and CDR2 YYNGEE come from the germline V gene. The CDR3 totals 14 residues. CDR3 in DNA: TGTGCCAGCAGCGTACAGGGGGCGCAGACTGAAGCTTTCTTT. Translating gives CASSVQGAQTEAFF.

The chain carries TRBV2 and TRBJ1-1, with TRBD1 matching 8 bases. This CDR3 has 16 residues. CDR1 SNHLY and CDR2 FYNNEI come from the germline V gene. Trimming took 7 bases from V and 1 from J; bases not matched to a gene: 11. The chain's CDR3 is CASTLGQGRPNTEAFF. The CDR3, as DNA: TGTGCCAGCACTCTAGGACAGGGACGTCCGAACACTGAAGCTTTCTTT.

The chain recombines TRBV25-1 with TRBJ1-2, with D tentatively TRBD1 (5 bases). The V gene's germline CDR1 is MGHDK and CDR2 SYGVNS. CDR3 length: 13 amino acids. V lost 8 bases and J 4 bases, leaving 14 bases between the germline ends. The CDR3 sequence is CASSRTGVYGYTF. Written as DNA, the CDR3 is TGTGCCAGCTCAAGAACGGGGGTCTATGGCTACACCTTC.

The CDR3 protein is CASSLAGGRREQFF. CDR3 nucleotide sequence: TGTGCCAGCAGCTTAGCGGGCGGGAGACGGGAGCAGTTCTTC. The chain combines TRBV7-2 with TRBJ2-1; 7 nucleotides agree with TRBD2. CDR1 and CDR2 (germline): SGHTA, FQGNSA. The CDR3 extends over 14 amino acids. V lost 0 bases and J lost 10; bases outside the gene matches: 6. Combining the CDR3 with reference TRBV7-2 and TRBJ2-1 gives the whole variable domain GAGVSQSPSNKVTEKGKDVELRCDPISGHTALYWYRQSLGQGLEFLIYFQGNSAPDKSGLPSDRFSAERTGGSVSTLTIQRTQQEDSAVYLCASSLAGGRREQFFGPGTRLTVL.

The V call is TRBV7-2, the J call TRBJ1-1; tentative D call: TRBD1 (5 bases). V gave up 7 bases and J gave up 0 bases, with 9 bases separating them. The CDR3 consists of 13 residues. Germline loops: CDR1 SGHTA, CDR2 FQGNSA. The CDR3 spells CASIQDLNTEAFF. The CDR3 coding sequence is TGTGCCAGCATACAGGACCTGAACACTGAAGCTTTCTTT.

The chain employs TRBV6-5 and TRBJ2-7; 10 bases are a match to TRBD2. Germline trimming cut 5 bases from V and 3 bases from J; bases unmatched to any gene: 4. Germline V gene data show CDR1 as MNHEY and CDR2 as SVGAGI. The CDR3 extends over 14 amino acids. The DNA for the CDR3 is TGTGCCAGCAGTCGATCTAGCGGGGGCTACGAGCAGTACTTC. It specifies CASSRSSGGYEQYF.

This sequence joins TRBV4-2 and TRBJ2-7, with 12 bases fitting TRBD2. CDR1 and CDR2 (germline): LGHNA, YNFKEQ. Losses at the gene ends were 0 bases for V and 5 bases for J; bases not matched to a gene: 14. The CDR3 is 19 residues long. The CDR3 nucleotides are TGTGCCAGCAGCCAAGATCTTCTCCGACTAGCGGGAGAAGATGACGAGCAGTACTTC. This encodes CASSQDLLRLAGEDDEQYF.